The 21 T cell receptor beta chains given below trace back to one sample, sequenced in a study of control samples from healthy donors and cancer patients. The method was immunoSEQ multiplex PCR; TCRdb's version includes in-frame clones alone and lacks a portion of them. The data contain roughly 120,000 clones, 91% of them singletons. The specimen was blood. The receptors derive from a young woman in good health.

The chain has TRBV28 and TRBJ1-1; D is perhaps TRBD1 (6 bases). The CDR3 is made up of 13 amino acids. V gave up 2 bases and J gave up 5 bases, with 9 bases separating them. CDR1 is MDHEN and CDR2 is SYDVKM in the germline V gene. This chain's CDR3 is CASSLNTGTEAFF. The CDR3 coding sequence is TGTGCCAGCAGTTTAAACACAGGGACTGAAGCTTTCTTT.

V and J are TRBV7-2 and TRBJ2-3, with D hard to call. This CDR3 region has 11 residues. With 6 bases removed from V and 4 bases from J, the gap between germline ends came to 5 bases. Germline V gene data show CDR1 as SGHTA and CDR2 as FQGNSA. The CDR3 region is CASSIADTQYF. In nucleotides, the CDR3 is TGTGCCAGCAGTATAGCAGATACGCAGTATTTT.

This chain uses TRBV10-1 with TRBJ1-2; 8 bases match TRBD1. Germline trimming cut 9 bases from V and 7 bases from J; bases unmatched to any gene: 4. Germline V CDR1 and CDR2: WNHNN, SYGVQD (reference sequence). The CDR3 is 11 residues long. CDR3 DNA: TGCGCCAGAAGACAGGGGTCTGGCTACACCTTC. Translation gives CARRQGSGYTF.

The CDR3 coding sequence is TGTGCCAGCAGCTTAAATATCTCCGACAGGGAGGCCATGAACACTGAAGCTTTCTTT. Residues: CASSLNISDREAMNTEAFF. The chain uses TRBV11-2 and TRBJ1-1; TRBD1 agrees at 7 bases. Germline CDR1 is SGHAT and CDR2 is FQNNGV. J gave up 0 bases and V 2 bases, and 15 bases lay outside the gene matches. This CDR3 is 19 amino acids long. The entire variable domain, with the rest obtained from reference TRBV11-2 and TRBJ1-1, is as follows: EAGVAQSPRYKIIEKRQSVAFWCNPISGHATLYWYQQILGQGPKLLIQFQNNGVVDDSQLPKDRFSAERLKGVDSTLKIQPAKLEDSAVYLCASSLNISDREAMNTEAFFGQGTRLTVV.

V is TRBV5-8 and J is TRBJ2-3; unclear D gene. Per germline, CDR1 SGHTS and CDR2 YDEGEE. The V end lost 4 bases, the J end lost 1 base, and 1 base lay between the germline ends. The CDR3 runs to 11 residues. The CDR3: CASSRTDTQYF. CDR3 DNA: TGTGCCAGCAGCCGCACAGATACGCAGTATTTT.

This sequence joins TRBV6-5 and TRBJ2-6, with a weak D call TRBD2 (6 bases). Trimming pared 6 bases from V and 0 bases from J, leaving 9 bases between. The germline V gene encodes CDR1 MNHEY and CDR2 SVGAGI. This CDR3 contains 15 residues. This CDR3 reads CASRVGGSGANVLTF. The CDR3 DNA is TGTGCCAGCAGGGTGGGGGGCTCTGGGGCCAACGTCCTGACTTTC.

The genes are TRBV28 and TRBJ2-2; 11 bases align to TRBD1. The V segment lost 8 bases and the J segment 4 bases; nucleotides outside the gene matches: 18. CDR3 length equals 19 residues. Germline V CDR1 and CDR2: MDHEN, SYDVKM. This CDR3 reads CASVGPPRGTGGITGELFF. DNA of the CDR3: TGTGCCAGCGTCGGCCCCCCGAGGGGGACAGGGGGAATCACCGGGGAGCTGTTTTTT.

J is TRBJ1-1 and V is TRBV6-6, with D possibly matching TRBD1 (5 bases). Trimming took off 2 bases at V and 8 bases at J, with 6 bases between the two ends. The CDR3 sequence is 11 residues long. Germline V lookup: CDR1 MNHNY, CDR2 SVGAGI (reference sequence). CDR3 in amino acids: CASSYAGEAFF. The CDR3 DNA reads TGTGCCAGCAGTTACGCAGGGGAAGCTTTCTTT.

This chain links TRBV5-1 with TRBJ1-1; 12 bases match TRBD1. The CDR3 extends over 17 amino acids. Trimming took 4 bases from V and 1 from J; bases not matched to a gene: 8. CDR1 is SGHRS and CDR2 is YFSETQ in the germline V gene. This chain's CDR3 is CASSRRGQGARNTEAFF. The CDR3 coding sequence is TGCGCCAGCAGCCGGAGGGGACAGGGGGCGCGGAACACTGAAGCTTTCTTT.

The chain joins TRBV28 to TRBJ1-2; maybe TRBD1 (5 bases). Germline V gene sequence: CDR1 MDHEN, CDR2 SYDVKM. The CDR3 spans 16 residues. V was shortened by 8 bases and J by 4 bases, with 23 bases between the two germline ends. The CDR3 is CASHSYPTGSAYGYTF. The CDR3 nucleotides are TGTGCCAGCCACTCCTACCCCACAGGATCCGCCTATGGCTACACCTTC.

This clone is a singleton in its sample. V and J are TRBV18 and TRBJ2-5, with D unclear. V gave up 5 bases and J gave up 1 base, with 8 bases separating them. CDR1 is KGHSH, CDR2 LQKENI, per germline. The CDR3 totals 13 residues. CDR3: CASSIVLQETQYF. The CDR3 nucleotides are TGTGCCAGCTCAATTGTCCTCCAAGAGACCCAGTACTTC.

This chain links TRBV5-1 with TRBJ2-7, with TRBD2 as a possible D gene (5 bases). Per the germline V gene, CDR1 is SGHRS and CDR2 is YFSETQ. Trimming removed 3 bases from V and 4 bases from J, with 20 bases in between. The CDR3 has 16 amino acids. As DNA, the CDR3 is TGCGCCAGCAGCTCGTCTGGTAAAGGGAGTCCGTACGAGCAGTACTTC. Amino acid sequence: CASSSSGKGSPYEQYF.

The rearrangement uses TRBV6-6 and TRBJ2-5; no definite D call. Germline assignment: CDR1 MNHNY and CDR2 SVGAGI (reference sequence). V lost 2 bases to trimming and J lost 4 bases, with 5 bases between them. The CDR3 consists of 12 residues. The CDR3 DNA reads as TGTGCCAGCAGTTACGGGCCAGAGACCCAGTACTTC. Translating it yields CASSYGPETQYF.

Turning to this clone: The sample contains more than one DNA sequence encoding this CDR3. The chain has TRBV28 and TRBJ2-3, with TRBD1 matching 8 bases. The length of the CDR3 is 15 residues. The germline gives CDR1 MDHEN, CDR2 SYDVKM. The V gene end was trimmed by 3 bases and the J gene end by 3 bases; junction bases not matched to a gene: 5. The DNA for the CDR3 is TGTGCCAGCAGTTTGGACAGGGTCGGGACAGATACGCAGTATTTT. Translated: CASSLDRVGTDTQYF.

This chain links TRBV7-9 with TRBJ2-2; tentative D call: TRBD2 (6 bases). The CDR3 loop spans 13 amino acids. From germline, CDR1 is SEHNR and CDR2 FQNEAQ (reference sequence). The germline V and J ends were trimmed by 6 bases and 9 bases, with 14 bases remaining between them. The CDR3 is CASRPGGVRELFF. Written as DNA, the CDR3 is TGTGCCAGCAGACCCGGAGGGGTGCGGGAGCTGTTTTTT.

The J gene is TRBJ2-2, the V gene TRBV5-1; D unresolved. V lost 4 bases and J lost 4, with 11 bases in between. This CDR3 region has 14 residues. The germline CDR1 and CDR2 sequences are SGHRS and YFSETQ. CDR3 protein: CASSLIDPTGELFF. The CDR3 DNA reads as TGCGCCAGCAGCCTAATAGACCCCACCGGGGAGCTGTTTTTT.

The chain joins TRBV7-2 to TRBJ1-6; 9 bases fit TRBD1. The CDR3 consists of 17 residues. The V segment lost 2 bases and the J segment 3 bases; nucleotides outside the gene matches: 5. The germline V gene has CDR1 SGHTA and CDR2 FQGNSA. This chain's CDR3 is CASSLMGQGLYNSPLHF. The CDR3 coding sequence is TGTGCCAGCAGCTTAATGGGACAGGGTCTCTATAATTCACCCCTCCACTTT.

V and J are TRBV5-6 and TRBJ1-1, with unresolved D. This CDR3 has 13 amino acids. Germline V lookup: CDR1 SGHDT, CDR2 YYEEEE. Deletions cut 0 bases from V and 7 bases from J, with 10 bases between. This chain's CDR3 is CASSLEGSGEAFF. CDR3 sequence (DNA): TGTGCCAGCAGCTTGGAAGGGTCGGGTGAAGCTTTCTTT.

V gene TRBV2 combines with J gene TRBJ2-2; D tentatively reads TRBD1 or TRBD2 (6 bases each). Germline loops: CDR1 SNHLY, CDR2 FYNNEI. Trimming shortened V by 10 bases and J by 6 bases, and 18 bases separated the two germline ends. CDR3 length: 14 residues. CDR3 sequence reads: CATRRGSGPGELFF. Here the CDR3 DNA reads TGTGCCACGCGGAGGGGGAGTGGGCCCGGGGAGCTGTTTTTT.

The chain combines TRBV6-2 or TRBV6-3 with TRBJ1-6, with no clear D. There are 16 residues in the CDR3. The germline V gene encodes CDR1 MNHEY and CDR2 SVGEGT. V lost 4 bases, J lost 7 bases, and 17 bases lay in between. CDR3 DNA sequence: TGTGCCAGCAGTTCATACAAGACATTTAGGAATTCACCCCTCCACTTT. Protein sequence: CASSSYKTFRNSPLHF.

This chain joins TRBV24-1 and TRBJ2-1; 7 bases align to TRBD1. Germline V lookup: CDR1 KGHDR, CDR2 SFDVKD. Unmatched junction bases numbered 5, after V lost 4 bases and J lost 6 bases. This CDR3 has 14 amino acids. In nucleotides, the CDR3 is TGTGCCACCAGTGAACGGGACAGTCGCAATGAGCAGTTCTTC. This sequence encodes CATSERDSRNEQFF.